A single sample gave rise to the 16 T cell receptor beta chains below, sequenced in a study of blood T cell repertoires in COVID-19 (dated by TCRdb to about 2020). Preparation of the library involved the immunoSEQ multiplex PCR assay. Sourced from immuneACCESS, this table was stored by TCRdb with only in-frame sequences that have V and J called. A share of the clones is absent; for the studies checked, an unresolved V gene accounts for under half, and the remainder has no known explanation. For this sample there are tens of thousands of clones; 65% to 80% appear just once. The leading ten clones occupy 32% of the sample. The specimen was peripheral blood. These receptors were taken from a human donor in a cohort sampled during active COVID-19.

This chain uses TRBV7-3 with TRBJ2-3, with unresolved D. V shed 0 bases and J shed 5 bases, with 6 bases lying between them. Germline values: CDR1 SGHTA, CDR2 FQGTGA. The CDR3 runs to 13 residues. The CDR3 is CASSLTVLDTQYF. CDR3 bases: TGTGCCAGCAGCTTAACCGTGTTAGATACGCAGTATTTT.

The genes are TRBV6-1 and TRBJ2-7; TRBD2 matches at 7 bases. The CDR3 consists of 14 residues. The germline V gene encodes CDR1 MNHNS and CDR2 SASEGT. V shed 2 bases, J shed 5 bases, and the junction held 6 bases outside the gene matches. The DNA of the CDR3 is TGTGCCAGCAGTGAATCGGGGACTATCCACGAGCAGTACTTC. Amino acids: CASSESGTIHEQYF.

The genes are TRBV11-3 and TRBJ2-3; tentative D call: TRBD2 (7 bases). Trimming removed 5 bases from V and 2 bases from J, with 20 bases in between. Germline V gene sequence: CDR1 SGHNT, CDR2 YENEEA. This CDR3 region has 17 residues. CDR3 sequence reads: CASSPDSLRDYTDTQYF. For the CDR3, the DNA is TGTGCCAGCAGCCCGGACAGTCTAAGGGACTACACAGATACGCAGTATTTT.

The chain is built from TRBV18 and TRBJ2-5; D may be TRBD2 (5 bases). The CDR3 sequence is 14 residues long. V was clipped by 3 bases and J by 5 bases, with 13 bases between them. Germline assignment: CDR1 KGHSH and CDR2 LQKENI. In nucleotides, the CDR3 is TGTGCCAGCTCACCGCCGGAGGTAGAGGAGACCCAGTACTTC. Amino acids: CASSPPEVEETQYF.

The chain links TRBV11-3 to TRBJ2-3, with D possibly matching TRBD1 (5 bases). CDR1 is SGHNT, CDR2 YENEEA, per germline. The CDR3 sequence is 16 residues long. Trimming left V 0 bases short and J 1 base short, with 11 bases between. The CDR3 DNA reads as TGTGCCAGCAGCTTAGATCAGGGTGTTGGCACAGATACGCAGTATTTT. Protein product: CASSLDQGVGTDTQYF.

The chain has TRBV24-1 and TRBJ2-3; D is perhaps TRBD1 (5 bases). The CDR3 extends over 19 amino acids. Per the germline V gene, CDR1 is KGHDR and CDR2 is SFDVKD. V lost 5 bases and J lost 3, with 26 bases in between. CDR3 sequence (DNA): TGTGCCACCAGTGCAGCCCGAGGCGCCCTAGGGGAATCGACAGATACGCAGTATTTT. Protein sequence: CATSAARGALGESTDTQYF.

V gene TRBV4-1 combines with J gene TRBJ1-1, with D possibly being TRBD1 (6 bases). Germline CDR1 MGHRA, CDR2 YSYEKL. CDR3 size: 15 residues. V was trimmed by 1 base and J by 1 base, leaving 10 bases between them. This CDR3 reads CASSQAQGRNTEAFF. In nucleotides, the CDR3 is TGCGCCAGCAGCCAAGCACAGGGTCGGAACACTGAAGCTTTCTTT.

This clone was detected only once. V and J are TRBV6-5 and TRBJ2-5; D unclear. V dropped 10 bases and J dropped 2 bases, with 17 bases sitting between them. The V gene's germline CDR1 is MNHEY and CDR2 SVGAGI. CDR3 length: 14 amino acids. CDR3 DNA: TGTGCCACCCGACGCGGATCGGAACAAGAGACCCAGTACTTC. It encodes CATRRGSEQETQYF.

This chain uses TRBV5-1 with TRBJ2-1; 8 bases match TRBD2. The CDR3 runs to 17 residues. The germline V gene encodes CDR1 SGHRS and CDR2 YFSETQ. V dropped 1 base and J dropped 7; count of bases not matched to a gene: 13. Written as DNA, the CDR3 is TGCGCCAGCAGCTTGTTTTCGGCGGGAGGCCTAGATAATGAGCAGTTCTTC. Encoded protein: CASSLFSAGGLDNEQFF.

In regard to this clone: Other DNA sequences from this sample encode an identical CDR3 as well. This chain joins TRBV11-3 and TRBJ2-5, with a weak D call TRBD2 (5 bases). The CDR3 has 14 residues. Looked up from germline, CDR1 is SGHNT and CDR2 is YENEEA. Trimming took off 5 bases at V and 5 bases at J, with 15 bases between the two ends. The CDR3 here is CASSPRTRRETQYF. The CDR3 coding sequence is TGTGCCAGCAGCCCCCGGACGAGGAGGGAGACCCAGTACTTC.

This clone was counted once. The chain employs TRBV6-5 and TRBJ1-2; D is uncertain. The V end was cut by 0 bases, the J end by 4 bases, with 15 bases between. The CDR3 is 16 residues long. Germline assignment: CDR1 MNHEY and CDR2 SVGAGI. Here the CDR3 reads CASSYSARLTFYGYTF. CDR3 nucleotide sequence: TGTGCCAGCAGTTACTCGGCCAGGTTGACCTTCTATGGCTACACCTTC.

V usage is TRBV12-3 or TRBV12-4 and J usage is TRBJ2-3; TRBD2 is a possible D gene (6 bases). This CDR3 region has 13 residues. V was pared by 1 base and J by 4 bases, with 6 bases between. This chain's CDR3 is CASSLGLADTQYF. CDR3 sequence (DNA): TGTGCCAGCAGTTTAGGACTAGCAGATACGCAGTATTTT.

V and J are TRBV7-8 and TRBJ1-4, with D hard to call. Trimming pared 2 bases from V and 8 bases from J, leaving 12 bases between. Germline loops: CDR1 SGHVS, CDR2 FQNEAQ. The CDR3 has 14 amino acids. The CDR3 DNA reads as TGTGCCAGCAGCTTAACGAGGTTCTCCGAAAAACTGTTTTTT. Protein sequence: CASSLTRFSEKLFF.

V is TRBV27 and J is TRBJ1-5; no definite D call. The CDR3 length is 13 residues. Trimming shortened V by 6 bases and J by 6 bases, and 12 bases separated the two germline ends. Germline V lookup: CDR1 MNHEY, CDR2 SMNVEV (reference sequence). CDR3 coding DNA: TGTGCCAGCAGCCTGGGAGCGGTTCAGCCCCAGCATTTT. Its protein product is CASSLGAVQPQHF.

This clone was seen once. The chain employs TRBV28 and TRBJ2-7; possible D gene TRBD1, 5 bases. V gave up 7 bases and J gave up 3 bases, with 16 bases separating them. From germline, CDR1 is MDHEN and CDR2 SYDVKM. The CDR3 contains 14 residues. CDR3 coding DNA: TGTGCCAGCAAACGGACACATCGAAACTACGAGCAGTACTTC. Translated: CASKRTHRNYEQYF. Supplemented by reference TRBV28 and TRBJ2-7, the full variable domain reads DVKVTQSSRYLVKRTGEKVFLECVQDMDHENMFWYRQDPGLGLRLIYFSYDVKMKEKGDIPEGYSVSREKKERFSLILESASTNQTSMYLCASKRTHRNYEQYFGPGTRLTVT.

The chain carries TRBV14 and TRBJ2-5; a weak D match, TRBD1 (6 bases). The CDR3 totals 15 residues. V was clipped by 5 bases and J by 7 bases, with 20 bases between them. Per the germline V gene, CDR1 is SGHDN and CDR2 is FVKESK. In DNA form, the CDR3 reads TGTGCCAGCAGCTTCCTCGGGACAAGTCTAAGGACCCAGTACTTC. Protein product: CASSFLGTSLRTQYF.